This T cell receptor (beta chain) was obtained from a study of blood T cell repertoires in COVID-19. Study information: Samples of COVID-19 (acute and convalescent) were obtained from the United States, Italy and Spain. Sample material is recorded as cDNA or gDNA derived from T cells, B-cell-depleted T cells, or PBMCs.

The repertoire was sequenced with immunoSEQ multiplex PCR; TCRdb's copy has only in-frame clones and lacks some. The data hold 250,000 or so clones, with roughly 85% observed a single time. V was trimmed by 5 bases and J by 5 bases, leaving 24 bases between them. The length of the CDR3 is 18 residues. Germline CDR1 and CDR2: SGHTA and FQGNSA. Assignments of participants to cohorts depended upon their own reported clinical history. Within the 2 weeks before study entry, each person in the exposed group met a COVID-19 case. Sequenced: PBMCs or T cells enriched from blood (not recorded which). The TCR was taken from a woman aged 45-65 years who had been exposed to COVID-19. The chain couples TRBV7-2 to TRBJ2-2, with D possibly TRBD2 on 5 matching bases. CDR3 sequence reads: CASSAHRGSRSNTGELFF. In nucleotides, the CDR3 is TGTGCCAGCAGCGCCCACCGAGGGTCTAGATCTAATACCGGGGAGCTGTTTTTT. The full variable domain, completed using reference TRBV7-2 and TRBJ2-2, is GAGVSQSPSNKVTEKGKDVELRCDPISGHTALYWYRQSLGQGLEFLIYFQGNSAPDKSGLPSDRFSAERTGGSVSTLTIQRTQQEDSAVYLCASSAHRGSRSNTGELFFGEGSRLTVL.